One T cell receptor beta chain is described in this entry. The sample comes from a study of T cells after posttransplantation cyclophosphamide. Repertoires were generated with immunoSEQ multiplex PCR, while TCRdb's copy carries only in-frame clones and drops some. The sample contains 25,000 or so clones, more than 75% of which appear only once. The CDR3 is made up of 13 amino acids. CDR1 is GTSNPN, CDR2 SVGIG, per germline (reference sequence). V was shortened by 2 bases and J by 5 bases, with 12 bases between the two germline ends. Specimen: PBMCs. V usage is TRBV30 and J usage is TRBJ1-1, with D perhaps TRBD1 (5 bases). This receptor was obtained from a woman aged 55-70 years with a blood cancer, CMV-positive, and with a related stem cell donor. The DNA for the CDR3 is TGTGCCTGGAGTTGGGGCGCGTGGACTGAAGCTTTCTTT. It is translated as CAWSWGAWTEAFF.